This TCR beta chain originates from a study of a mutant IDH1 vaccine in newly diagnosed glioma. Study background: There were approximately 62% males and approximately 38% females among treated patients, whose mean age was roughly 40 years. Most patients had radiochemotherapy with temozolomide before enrollment; others had one alone.

General study points: Of the patients, 85% to 95% had vaccine-induced immune responses. It seemed that pseudoprogression was not linked to changes in the top peripheral T cell clonotypes.

Assay used: immunoSEQ multiplex PCR; TCRdb lists only in-frame clones, some missing. The data contain around 63,000 clones, more than 90% of them singletons. Time point described: baseline, week 1 (first vaccination visit). Treatment denoted: pre-vaccination baseline after standard-of-care therapy. With respect to this clone: Its antigen remains unknown.

Trimming removed 0 bases from V and 4 bases from J; junction bases left unmatched: 2. The germline CDR1 and CDR2 sequences are WNHNN and SYGVQD (reference sequence). The CDR3 extends over 14 amino acids. This sequence was found in a man in his fifties or sixties with glioma. The genes are TRBV10-1 and TRBJ1-1, with TRBD1 matching over 7 bases. This specimen was PBMCs, taken from a glioma patient treated with radiotherapy, temozolomide or both. The CDR3 sequence is CASSESDRVTEAFF. The CDR3 nucleotides are TGCGCCAGCAGTGAGTCCGACAGGGTCACTGAAGCTTTCTTT.